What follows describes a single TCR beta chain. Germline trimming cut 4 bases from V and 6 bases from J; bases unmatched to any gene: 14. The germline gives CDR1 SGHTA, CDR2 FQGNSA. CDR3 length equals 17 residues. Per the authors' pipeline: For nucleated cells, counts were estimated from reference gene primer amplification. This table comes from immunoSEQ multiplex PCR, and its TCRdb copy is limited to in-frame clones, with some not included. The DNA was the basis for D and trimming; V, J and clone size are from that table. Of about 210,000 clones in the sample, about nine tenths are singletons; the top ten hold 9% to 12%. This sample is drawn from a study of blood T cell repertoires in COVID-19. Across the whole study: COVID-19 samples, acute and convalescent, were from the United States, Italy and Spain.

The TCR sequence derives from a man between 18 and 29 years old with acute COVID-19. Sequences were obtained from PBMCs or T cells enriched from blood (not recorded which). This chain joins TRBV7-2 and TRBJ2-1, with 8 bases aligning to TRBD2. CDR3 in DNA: TGTGCCAGCAGCTCTATTTCGGGGGGGCTGAGGGGCAATGAGCAGTTCTTC. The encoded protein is CASSSISGGLRGNEQFF.